This T cell receptor (beta chain) was recorded in a study of blood T cells in healthy people across ages. Overall study results and limits: The long-lived group displayed more naive CD4+ cells, plus higher diversity, than the aged donors did.

With a J-beta primer mix and a sample-barcoded 5' primer, a second PCR ran about 7 to 12 cycles. Each CDR3 protein is one row after TCRdb ran MiXCR on the 5' RACE reads. The table lists about 750,000 distinct CDR3 sequences, about 53% of them singletons. In the case of this clonotype: Its target is not known.

This CDR3 has 13 amino acids. Trimming took 5 bases from V and 1 from J, leaving 11 bases between them. Looked up from germline, CDR1 is SQVTM and CDR2 is ANQGSEA. Every donor provided around 9.3 milliliters of peripheral blood. The sample taken for sequencing was blood. The chain employs TRBV29-1 and TRBJ1-1, with D maybe TRBD1 (6 bases). The source is a man older than 75 in good health. CDR3 nucleotide sequence: TGCAGCGTTCGCGGGGGGCCGAACACTGAAGCTTTCTTT. Translating gives CSVRGGPNTEAFF. The whole variable domain, filled in from reference TRBV29-1 and TRBJ1-1, reads SAVISQKPSRDICQRGTSLTIQCQVDSQVTMMFWYRQQPGQSLTLIATANQGSEATYESGFVIDKFPISRPNLTFSTLTVSNMSPEDSSIYLCSVRGGPNTEAFFGQGTRLTVV.